This TCR beta chain was sequenced for a study of blood T cell repertoires in COVID-19. Overall study context: There were acute and convalescent COVID-19 samples, and they came from the United States, Italy and Spain. Sources were T cells, B-cell-depleted T cells, or PBMCs; the material itself was cDNA or gDNA.

This clone was observed a handful of times. Using immunoSEQ multiplex PCR, the repertoire was profiled, and TCRdb retains in-frame clones only, with some absent. This table has 130,000 or so clones, about 87% appearing once. The V end was cut by 7 bases, the J end by 7 bases, with 14 bases between. The CDR3 sequence is 13 residues long. CDR1 is SNHLY, CDR2 FYNNEI, per germline. The rearrangement links TRBV2 to TRBJ1-5; D perhaps matches TRBD1 (6 bases). The sample comprised peripheral blood. This TCR was recovered from a woman aged 50 to 60 with acute or convalescent COVID-19. In DNA, the CDR3 is TGTGCCAGCACCACAGGGTACGACCAGCCCCAGCATTTT. Its protein is CASTTGYDQPQHF.